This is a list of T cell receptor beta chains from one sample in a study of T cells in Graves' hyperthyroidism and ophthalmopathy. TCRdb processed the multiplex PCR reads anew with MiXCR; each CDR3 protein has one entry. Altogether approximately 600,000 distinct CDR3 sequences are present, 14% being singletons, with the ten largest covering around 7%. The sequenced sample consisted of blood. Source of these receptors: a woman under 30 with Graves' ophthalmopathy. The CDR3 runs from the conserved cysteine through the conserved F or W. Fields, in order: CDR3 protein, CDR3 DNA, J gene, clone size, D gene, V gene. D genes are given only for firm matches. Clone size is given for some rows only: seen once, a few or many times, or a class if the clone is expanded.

CASSLESQSYNEQFF TGTGCCAGCAGCTTGGAGTCACAGTCCTACAATGAGCAGTTCTTC TRBJ2-1 many - TRBV5-8
CASSFLDTIYF TGTGCCAGCAGCTTCCTGGACACCATATATTTT TRBJ1-3 many - TRBV7-9
CASSSPGQGVGGYGYTF TGCGCCAGCAGCTCACCGGGACAGGGGGTTGGGGGATATGGCTACACCTTC TRBJ1-2 few TRBD1 TRBV4-1
CSVVGDRKSYEQYF TGCAGCGTTGTTGGGGACAGAAAATCCTACGAGCAGTACTTC TRBJ2-7 many TRBD1 TRBV29-1
CASSATGTGNQPQHF TGTGCCAGCAGCGCTACCGGGACAGGGAATCAGCCCCAGCATTTT TRBJ1-5 many TRBD1 TRBV7-9
CASSWTRTAYNEQFF TGTGCCAGCAGCTGGACCAGAACGGCCTACAATGAGCAGTTCTTC TRBJ2-1 - - TRBV11-2
CASSIPDRGSSGANVLTF TGTGCCAGTAGTATACCGGACAGGGGAAGCTCTGGGGCCAACGTCCTGACTTTC TRBJ2-6 few TRBD1 TRBV19
CASSPTSNSYEQYF TGCGCCAGCAGTCCCACATCGAACTCCTACGAGCAGTACTTC TRBJ2-7 - - TRBV4-1
CASSEEWGSEQYF TGTGCCAGCAGTGAAGAATGGGGAAGCGAGCAGTACTTC TRBJ2-7 - - TRBV6-1
CAGSQEGDRGDTQYF TGCGCCGGCAGCCAAGAGGGGGACAGGGGGGATACGCAGTATTTT TRBJ2-3 - TRBD1 TRBV4-1
CASWGPTSEAQETQYF TGTGCCAGCTGGGGGCCCACTAGCGAAGCCCAAGAGACCCAGTACTTC TRBJ2-5 many - TRBV7-9
CAWSDGQGETEAFF TGTGCCTGGAGTGATGGACAGGGGGAAACTGAAGCTTTCTTT TRBJ1-1 once TRBD1 TRBV30
CAWSDLGGRRLSYEQYF TGTGCCTGGAGTGACCTCGGAGGTAGGCGCCTCTCCTACGAGCAGTACTTC TRBJ2-7 many - TRBV30
CASRGDGNIQYF TGTGCCAGCAGGGGAGACGGAAACATTCAGTACTTC TRBJ2-4 many - TRBV6-1
CATSNSAGEADTQYF TGTGCCACCAGTAATAGCGCCGGGGAGGCCGATACGCAGTATTTT TRBJ2-3 many - TRBV15
CASSSDSRGVAGELFF TGTGCCAGCAGCTCCGATTCCAGGGGAGTCGCCGGGGAGCTGTTTTTT TRBJ2-2 many - TRBV7-3
CATSRETERTGELFF TGTGCCACCAGCAGGGAGACGGAACGCACCGGGGAGCTGTTTTTT TRBJ2-2 - - TRBV15
CASSIAVGSSEQYF TGTGCCAGTAGTATAGCGGTGGGGTCCAGCGAGCAGTACTTC TRBJ2-7 - - TRBV19
CASSLSGRQQETQYF TGTGCCAGCAGTTTATCGGGGCGACAGCAAGAGACCCAGTACTTC TRBJ2-5 many - TRBV27
CASSEHHTEAFF TGCGCCAGCAGTGAGCATCACACTGAAGCTTTCTTT TRBJ1-1 many - TRBV10-2
CASSPLAGDTQYF TGTGCCAGCAGTCCACTAGCGGGAGACACGCAGTATTTT TRBJ2-3 many TRBD2 TRBV11-1
CASRLDSGRMETQYF TGTGCCAGCAGGTTAGACAGTGGTAGGATGGAGACCCAGTACTTC TRBJ2-5 many - TRBV2
CASSFAGTPDTDTQYF TGTGCCAGCAGTTTCGCCGGGACTCCCGACACAGATACGCAGTATTTT TRBJ2-3 few - TRBV6-2/TRBV6-3
CASSSLTGDGETQYF TGTGCCAGCAGTTCCTTGACAGGGGATGGGGAGACCCAGTACTTC TRBJ2-5 many TRBD1 TRBV12-3/TRBV12-4
CASSLAVRTGTIIYEQYF TGTGCCAGCAGTTTAGCGGTTCGGACCGGGACAATTATTTACGAGCAGTACTTC TRBJ2-7 many - TRBV27
CASGAGRNSPLHF TGTGCCAGCGGGGCAGGGAGGAATTCACCCCTCCACTTT TRBJ1-6 - - TRBV7-9
CASRGTGGPYEQYF TGTGCCAGCAGGGGGACAGGGGGTCCCTACGAGCAGTACTTC TRBJ2-7 many TRBD1 TRBV28
CASSEFVNTEAFF TGTGCCAGCAGTGAGTTCGTGAACACTGAAGCTTTCTTT TRBJ1-1 many - TRBV2
CASSSNPGQGSGELFF TGTGCCAGCAGCTCCAATCCGGGACAGGGTTCCGGGGAGCTGTTTTTT TRBJ2-2 many TRBD1 TRBV12-3/TRBV12-4
CASRRTGGPGNTEAFF TGCGCCAGCAGACGGACAGGGGGGCCTGGGAACACTGAAGCTTTCTTT TRBJ1-1 many TRBD1 TRBV4-1
CASSLQGLGETQYF TGTGCCAGTAGCTTACAGGGACTCGGAGAGACCCAGTACTTC TRBJ2-5 - - TRBV19
CASSPSRTSGSSDEQFF TGTGCCAGCAGCCCGTCTAGGACTAGCGGGAGTAGTGATGAGCAGTTCTTC TRBJ2-1 many TRBD2 TRBV7-8
CASSQRTSGRGRSYNEQFF TGTGCCAGCAGCCAAAGGACTAGCGGGAGAGGAAGGTCCTACAATGAGCAGTTCTTC TRBJ2-1 - - TRBV3-2
CASRGYHNEQFF TGTGCCAGCAGGGGATATCACAATGAGCAGTTCTTC TRBJ2-1 many - TRBV28
CATQGMGGFKNIQYF TGTGCCACTCAGGGGATGGGGGGATTCAAAAACATTCAGTACTTC TRBJ2-4 many - TRBV30
CASSQPLQGGDYGYTF TGCGCCAGCAGCCAACCCTTGCAGGGGGGGGACTATGGCTACACCTTC TRBJ1-2 - TRBD1 TRBV4-1
CASSLDSAIFPYEQYF TGTGCCAGCAGCTTAGATTCGGCTATCTTCCCTTACGAGCAGTACTTC TRBJ2-7 many - TRBV11-3
CASSLSPRDTMNTEAFF TGCGCCAGCAGCCTATCTCCGAGGGACACCATGAACACTGAAGCTTTCTTT TRBJ1-1 few - TRBV4-1
CASSQDRTGAYNEQFF TGCGCCAGCAGCCAAGATCGGACGGGCGCCTACAATGAGCAGTTCTTC TRBJ2-1 - - TRBV4-1